This TCR beta chain emerged from a study of siplizumab effects on memory and regulatory T cells. General study findings and limits: The majority of clones, roughly 80-96% of proliferating CD4+ or CD8+ clones, lacked an assignable naive or memory phenotype. Significantly reduced by siplizumab was the cumulative frequency of alloreactive sequences, namely those traceable to unstimulated CD4+ memory cells.

Concerning this clone: Antigen: not known.

Per individual sample, 95,000 to 100,000 TCR templates were assayed. Clones were sequenced by immunoSEQ multiplex PCR, and TCRdb holds only the in-frame ones, with some missing. The sample shows around 100,000 clones, 85% to 95% of them seen only once. The CDR3 spans 12 residues. The V gene lost 4 bases and the J gene lost 7 bases, with 8 bases spanning the gap. Germline V gene lookup returns CDR1 LNHDA and CDR2 SQIVND (reference sequence). Sequenced input: non-Treg CD4+ T cells sorted from blood. This clonotype was sampled from a human donor in good health. V is TRBV19 and J is TRBJ2-1; D remains unclear. Here the CDR3 reads CASSTTINEQFF. CDR3 sequence (DNA): TGTGCCAGTAGTACCACTATTAATGAGCAGTTCTTC.